This passage covers 11 T cell receptor beta chains from one sample sequenced in a study of blood T cells in healthy people across ages. Primed by a sample-barcoded 5' primer and a J-beta primer mix, a second PCR proceeded for 7 to 11 cycles. MiXCR, applied by TCRdb to the 5' RACE reads, yields one record per CDR3 protein. Found here are approximately 2,000,000 distinct CDR3 sequences, about two fifths of them singletons; the top ten hold under 30%. Sequences were obtained from blood. Source of these receptors: a human donor in good health.

As concerns this clonotype: The junction shows a germline mismatch at one end, possibly a read error. V is TRBV10-3 and J is TRBJ2-1; perhaps D is TRBD1 or TRBD2 (6 bases each). Germline lookup yields CDR1 ENHRY and CDR2 SYGVKD. CDR3 length equals 16 residues. The DNA for the CDR3 is TGTACCATCAGTGTTACCAACAGGGCTTCGGGGGATGAGCAGTTCTTC. It codes for CTISVTNRASGDEQFF.

The rearrangement links TRBV4-3 to TRBJ2-3; D is unresolved. Germline lookup yields CDR1 LGHNA and CDR2 YSLEER. The CDR3 has 17 amino acids. Trimming left V 0 bases short and J 1 base short, with 14 bases between. DNA for the CDR3: TGCGCCAGCAGCCAAGATTTGGTCGTTGGGCGCACAGATACGCAGTATTTT. It is translated as CASSQDLVVGRTDTQYF.

The rearrangement joins TRBV9 to TRBJ2-1, with D possibly being TRBD1 (6 bases). This CDR3 region has 14 residues. CDR1 and CDR2 from the germline V gene are SGDLS and YYNGEE. V lost 4 bases and J 6 bases, leaving 14 bases between the germline ends. CDR3 protein: CASSSSGTTNEQFF. The CDR3 DNA follows: TGTGCCAGCAGCTCTTCCGGGACAACCAATGAGCAGTTCTTC.

The V and J genes are TRBV7-2 and TRBJ2-7; TRBD1 agrees at 7 bases. The last part of the DNA fits TRBJ2-5 better; the J call may be wrong. Germline V lookup: CDR1 SGHTA, CDR2 FQGNSA. The CDR3 sequence is 14 residues long. CDR3 nucleotides: TGTGCCAGCAGCTTTAGGGGGCGACCAGAGACCCAGTACTTC. This translates into CASSFRGRPETQYF.

V is TRBV4-3 and J is TRBJ2-5, with D perhaps TRBD1 (6 bases). Germline lookup yields CDR1 LGHNA and CDR2 YSLEER. With 0 bases removed from V and 8 bases from J, the gap between germline ends came to 19 bases. This CDR3 spans 16 amino acids. CDR3 region: CASSQDIGAGEVTQYF. CDR3 DNA sequence: TGCGCCAGCAGCCAAGATATTGGGGCAGGGGAAGTTACCCAGTACTTC.

A few counts support this clonotype. The CDR3 sequence: CASSLSGRGDEQYF. For the CDR3, the DNA is TGTGCCAGCAGTTTATCAGGCAGGGGAGACGAGCAGTACTTC. The chain recombines TRBV12-3 or TRBV12-4 with TRBJ2-7; tentative D call: TRBD1 (6 bases). This CDR3 is built from 14 residues. V dropped 2 bases and J dropped 5 bases, with 13 bases sitting between them.

This clonotype was detected only a few times. This chain links TRBV9 with TRBJ2-7, with 9 nucleotides matching TRBD2. Germline-derived CDR1 and CDR2 are SGDLS and YYNGEE. The J segment lost 2 bases and the V segment lost 3 bases, leaving 3 bases of the junction unmatched. This CDR3 comprises 14 residues. CDR3 bases: TGTGCCAGCAGCGCCGAGCGGGGGGCCTACGAGCAGTACTTC. It is translated as CASSAERGAYEQYF.

This clonotype was counted only a few times. The CDR3 nucleotides read TGTGCCAGCAGATTACTAGCGGGGGCTCCTAATGAGCAGTTCTTC. This translates into CASRLLAGAPNEQFF. This chain connects TRBV6-2 or TRBV6-3 to TRBJ2-1; 11 nucleotides align to TRBD2. Trimming cost V 6 bases and J 7 bases; bases outside gene matches: 8. Germline CDR1 is MNHEY and CDR2 is SVGEGT. This CDR3 is 15 amino acids long.

The chain couples TRBV6-2 or TRBV6-3 to TRBJ2-1, with TRBD1 identical over 8 bases. The junction had 14 bases not matched to a gene; V was cut back by 7 bases and J by 6 bases. CDR1 and CDR2 from the germline V gene are MNHEY and SVGEGT. CDR3 length: 16 amino acids. The CDR3 DNA is TGTGCCAGCACAAATGGGTGGCAGGGGGCAGGCAATGAGCAGTTCTTC. Its protein product is CASTNGWQGAGNEQFF.

This chain uses TRBV13 with TRBJ1-2, with D perhaps TRBD1 (5 bases). Germline CDR1 is PRHDT and CDR2 is FYEKMQ (reference sequence). The CDR3 extends over 14 amino acids. The ends were cut back, 5 bases at V and 4 bases at J, with 14 bases in the middle. In DNA, the CDR3 is TGTGCCAGCAGCGACGGGACCGAGATCTATGGCTACACCTTC. This encodes CASSDGTEIYGYTF.

This clonotype was observed a handful of times. This rearrangement joins TRBV6-5 to TRBJ2-1; 10 nucleotides agree with TRBD2. CDR1 is MNHEY and CDR2 is SVGAGI in the germline V gene. There are 16 residues in the CDR3. V gave up 8 bases and J gave up 5 bases; unmatched junction bases: 12. In DNA, the CDR3 is TGTGCCAGCGGGCCGCGTAGCGGGGGGACTCACAATGAGCAGTTCTTC. Protein: CASGPRSGGTHNEQFF.